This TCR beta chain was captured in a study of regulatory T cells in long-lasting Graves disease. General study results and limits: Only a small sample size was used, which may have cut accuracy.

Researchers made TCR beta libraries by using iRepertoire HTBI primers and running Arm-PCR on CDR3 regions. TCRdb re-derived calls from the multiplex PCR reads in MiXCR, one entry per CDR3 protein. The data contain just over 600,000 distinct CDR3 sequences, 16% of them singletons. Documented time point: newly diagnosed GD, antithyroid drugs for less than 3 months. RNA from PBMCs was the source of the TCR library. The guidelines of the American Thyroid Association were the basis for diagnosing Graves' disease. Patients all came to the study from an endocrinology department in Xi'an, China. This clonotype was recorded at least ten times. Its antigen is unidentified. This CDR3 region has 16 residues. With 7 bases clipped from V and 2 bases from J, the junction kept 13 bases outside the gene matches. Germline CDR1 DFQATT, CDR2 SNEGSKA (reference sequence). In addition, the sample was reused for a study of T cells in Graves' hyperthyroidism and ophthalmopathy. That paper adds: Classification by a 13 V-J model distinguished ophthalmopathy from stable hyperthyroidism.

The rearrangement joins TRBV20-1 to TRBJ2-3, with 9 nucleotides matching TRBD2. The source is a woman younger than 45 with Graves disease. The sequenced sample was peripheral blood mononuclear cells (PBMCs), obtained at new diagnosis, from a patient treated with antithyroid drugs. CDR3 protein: CSEKRGAGGYTDTQYF. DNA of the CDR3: TGCAGTGAAAAGAGGGGGGCGGGAGGGTACACAGATACGCAGTATTTT.